A selection of T cell receptor beta chains follows, all from one sample in a study of blood T cells in healthy people across ages. TCRdb re-analysed the 5' RACE reads in MiXCR, keeping a single row per CDR3 protein. The sample lists about a million distinct CDR3 sequences; roughly 48% were seen once. The specimen was blood. The receptors were sampled from a man aged 30-40 years in good health. CDR3s include the opening cysteine and the closing phenylalanine or tryptophan. The listing skips clone size in some rows; elsewhere it reads once, few, many or a size class.

few TRBJ2-5 TRBV21-1 15 CATRTITGGGETQYF
few TRBJ2-1 TRBV6-2/TRBV6-3 16 CASSYTPSDSYNEQFF
many TRBJ2-5 TRBV6-1 16 CASSEFVRLGKETQYF
NA TRBJ2-7 TRBV5-1 16 CASSLVSGGDSYEQYF
NA TRBJ2-1 TRBV3-1 18 CASSQSRLAGGRGNEQFF
NA TRBJ1-1 TRBV27 15 CASSPTSGGRTEAFF
NA TRBJ1-4 TRBV7-2 15 CASSLVRGSGEKLFF
NA TRBJ1-1 TRBV12-3/TRBV12-4 15 CASSLERGMNTEAFF
few TRBJ2-3 TRBV10-3 13 CAISEDGVDTQYF
few TRBJ1-4 TRBV5-1 18 CASSWDRESNPGNEKLFF
NA TRBJ2-2 TRBV4-1 14 CASSQEDRGGELFF
NA TRBJ2-2 TRBV7-9 16 CASIRSFGSNTGELFF
NA TRBJ2-1 TRBV4-3 21 CASSHPKGVIAGGPSYNEQFF
NA TRBJ1-2 TRBV29-1 14 CSVNRDRDNYGYTF
NA TRBJ1-1 TRBV5-1 13 CASRSTGGTEAFF
NA NA TRBV20-1 12 CSAIGGEETQYF
NA TRBJ2-7 TRBV7-2 16 CASSPATGSGGLEQYF
few TRBJ2-7 TRBV12-3/TRBV12-4 14 CASTQGRFSYEQYF
many TRBJ2-7 TRBV29-1 12 CSVRTETYEQYF
NA TRBJ1-2 TRBV5-1 14 CASSPGQNTYGYTF
NA TRBJ2-1 TRBV4-3 14 CASSQDLSWNEQFF
few TRBJ2-7 TRBV28 14 CAISSQGIPYEQYF
NA TRBJ2-4 TRBV7-9 13 CASMGTGGNIQYF
NA TRBJ2-4 TRBV6-2/TRBV6-3 17 CASSYSSQGAAKNIQYF
NA TRBJ1-6 TRBV6-5 14 CASSYNRVGSLLHF
NA TRBJ1-2 TRBV25-1 13 CASSEGGGFGYTF
NA TRBJ2-5 TRBV3-1 18 CASSPPASGGLLSETQYF
NA TRBJ2-2 TRBV25-1 17 CASSLSRDRAYTGELFF
once TRBJ2-7 TRBV7-9 16 CASSLIGRGVSYEQYF
NA TRBJ2-7 TRBV28 14 CASTTTGNSYEQYF
NA TRBJ2-7 TRBV25-1 16 CASSEYGASGTREQYF
few TRBJ2-3 TRBV4-1 14 CASSQPGRTDTQYF
NA TRBJ2-7 TRBV6-5 15 CASSYRASGDGEQYF
NA TRBJ2-4 TRBV7-2 13 CASSTGGQNIQYF
NA TRBJ2-3 TRBV9 17 CASSQRTYRGGTDTQYF
NA TRBJ1-1 TRBV5-1 22 CASSLWATTGTGSRPLDTEAFF
NA TRBJ1-3 TRBV6-6 13 CASGGQGRNTIYF
few TRBJ2-7 TRBV4-2 15 CASSQGYRGSYEQYF
NA TRBJ2-3 TRBV7-6 19 CASSLEPKPGVTSTDTQYF
NA TRBJ2-5 TRBV28 15 CASSSQAGGQETQYF
few TRBJ1-2 TRBV29-1 15 CSVGAGTILNYGYTF
NA TRBJ1-2 TRBV4-1 16 CASSQEVVYTNYGYTF
few TRBJ2-1 TRBV12-3/TRBV12-4 17 CASSLGQRASSYNEQFF
NA TRBJ2-3 TRBV5-1 16 CASSWGSGVHTDTQYF
NA TRBJ2-2 TRBV7-9 16 CASSESTGGENGELFF
NA TRBJ1-2 TRBV28 15 CASSGGQSFWGGYTF
NA TRBJ1-5 TRBV20-1 13 CSAGQGANQPQHF
NA TRBJ1-1 TRBV4-3 12 CASSQDGTEAFF
NA TRBJ2-6 TRBV3-1 15 CASSDHGSGANVLTF
few TRBJ2-1 TRBV11-2 14 CASSFEGRKFEQFF
NA TRBJ2-1 TRBV20-1 14 CSAGREGLGNEQFF
many TRBJ2-1 TRBV7-2 17 CASSLTTGTGWGNEQFF
NA TRBJ2-7 TRBV7-2 15 CASSLRTSNPYEQYF
few TRBJ2-1 TRBV12-3/TRBV12-4 11 CASSFVGEQFF